This entry lists 21 T cell receptor beta chains sequenced from one sample in a study of OX40 agonist ivuxolimab in advanced cancers. TCRdb's copy holds only in-frame clones and misses some; the assay was immunoSEQ multiplex PCR. The sample has 25,000 to 30,000 clones; over 60% are singletons. Specimen: CD4+ or CD8+ T cells sorted from blood, collected in a trial of the OX40 agonist ivuxolimab. These receptor sequences come from an adult with an advanced solid tumor such as melanoma, head and neck, liver or kidney cancer.

This sequence joins TRBV5-4 and TRBJ2-7, with D perhaps TRBD2 (5 bases). CDR1 SGHNT and CDR2 YYREEE come from the germline V gene (reference sequence). The CDR3 covers 14 residues. V dropped 3 bases and J dropped 0 bases, with 10 bases sitting between them. CDR3 sequence (DNA): TGTGCCAGCAGCTGGGGAGCGAGCTCCTACGAGCAGTACTTC. Protein product: CASSWGASSYEQYF.

The genes are TRBV29-1 and TRBJ1-1, with D possibly TRBD1 on 5 matching bases. CDR3 length equals 11 residues. The germline V gene has CDR1 SQVTM and CDR2 ANQGSEA. Between the trimmed V and J ends, which lost 4 bases and 8 bases, there was a span of 11 bases. The CDR3 is CSVGSGREAFF. CDR3 sequence (DNA): TGCAGCGTTGGTTCAGGGCGCGAAGCTTTCTTT.

This clone was found a few times. This CDR3 is CASSYTGDLNTEAFF. For the CDR3, the DNA is TGCGCCAGCAGTTACACAGGGGACTTGAACACTGAAGCTTTCTTT. The chain combines TRBV4-1 with TRBJ1-1; TRBD1 matches 7 bases. Per the germline V gene, CDR1 is MGHRA and CDR2 is YSYEKL. The CDR3 runs to 15 residues. The trim removed 6 bases at V and 0 bases at J, leaving 7 bases unmatched.

CDR3 nucleotides: TGTGCCACCAGCAGAGATGGCCAGGGGACCGGAAACACCATATATTTT. This gives the protein CATSRDGQGTGNTIYF. J is TRBJ1-3 and V is TRBV15; TRBD1 is a possible D gene (6 bases). CDR1 and CDR2 (germline): LNHNV, YYDKDF (reference sequence). Trimming removed 0 bases from V and 4 bases from J, with 13 bases in between. This CDR3 is 16 amino acids long.

V and J are TRBV6-5 and TRBJ1-3, with no clear D. The CDR3 spans 15 residues. The V end was cut by 4 bases, the J end by 0 bases, with 10 bases between. Germline-derived CDR1 and CDR2 are MNHEY and SVGAGI. CDR3 bases: TGTGCCAGCAGTTTGGCAGGCGGCTCTGGAAACACCATATATTTT. Its protein product is CASSLAGGSGNTIYF.

The chain carries TRBV12-5 and TRBJ1-2, with TRBD1 matching 8 bases. The ends lost 0 bases at V and 3 bases at J; junction bases unmatched: 3. Germline V lookup: CDR1 LGHNT, CDR2 FRNRAP. The CDR3 runs to 15 residues. This CDR3 is CASGLVQGGDYGYTF. The DNA for the CDR3 is TGTGCTAGTGGTTTGGTACAGGGGGGGGACTATGGCTACACCTTC.

The chain combines TRBV6-1 with TRBJ2-1; possible D gene TRBD2, 7 bases. CDR3 length: 15 residues. From germline, CDR1 is MNHNS and CDR2 SASEGT. Trimming removed 4 bases from V and 2 bases from J, with 12 bases in between. CDR3 amino acids: CASSVGGAAYNEQFF. CDR3 DNA sequence: TGTGCCAGCAGTGTAGGGGGGGCCGCCTACAATGAGCAGTTCTTC.

J is TRBJ1-1 and V is TRBV23-1; D remains ambiguous. TRBV23-1 is marked as an open reading frame, function uncertain. This CDR3 comprises 13 residues. Trimming cost V 11 bases and J 1 base, with 14 bases left between them. The CDR3 sequence: CASISRKNTEAFF. The CDR3 DNA reads TGCGCCTCGATAAGCCGCAAGAACACTGAAGCTTTCTTT.

The DNA of the CDR3 is TGCGCCAGCAGCTTGATAGGGCCCGCCTACGAGCAGTACTTC. Protein: CASSLIGPAYEQYF. The chain joins TRBV5-1 to TRBJ2-7; D unresolved. Germline CDR1 reads SGHRS; CDR2 reads YFSETQ. This CDR3 contains 14 residues. Trimming shortened V by 1 base and J by 2 bases, and 10 bases separated the two germline ends.

The chain is built from TRBV5-4 and TRBJ1-5; D gene uncertain. CDR3 size: 12 residues. V lost 0 bases, J lost 3 bases, and 1 base lay in between. Germline values: CDR1 SGHNT, CDR2 YYREEE (reference sequence). The CDR3 bases are TGTGCCAGCAGCTTGGACAATCAGCCCCAGCATTTT. Its protein product is CASSLDNQPQHF. The full variable domain, with the rest looked up from reference TRBV5-4 and TRBJ1-5, is ETGVTQSPTHLIKTRGQQVTLRCSSQSGHNTVSWYQQALGQGPQFIFQYYREEENGRGNFPPRFSGLQFPNYSSELNVNALELDDSALYLCASSLDNQPQHFGDGTRLSIL.

With regard to this clone: Different DNA sequences within this sample yield the same CDR3. The chain combines TRBV30 with TRBJ1-1; D unresolved. The CDR3 runs to 11 residues. V lost 2 bases, J lost 5 bases, and 6 bases lay in between. From germline, CDR1 is GTSNPN and CDR2 SVGIG (reference sequence). CDR3 region: CAWSLGTEAFF. The CDR3 DNA is TGTGCCTGGAGTCTTGGGACTGAAGCTTTCTTT.

This chain connects TRBV2 to TRBJ1-3, with D uncertain. The CDR3 spans 16 residues. Trimming stripped 0 bases from V and 4 bases from J, with 13 bases between. Germline V gene lookup returns CDR1 SNHLY and CDR2 FYNNEI. CDR3 in amino acids: CASSEASGRTGNTIYF. As DNA, the CDR3 is TGTGCCAGCAGTGAAGCGTCTGGACGGACGGGAAACACCATATATTTT.

The CDR3 DNA sequence: TGTGCCATCAGTGACCCCCTAGCGGCCTACAATGAGCAGTTCTTC. As protein: CAISDPLAAYNEQFF. The gene calls are TRBV10-3 and TRBJ2-1; 7 positions agree with TRBD2. V was pared by 3 bases and J by 2 bases, with 4 bases of the junction left unmatched. Germline V CDR1 and CDR2: ENHRY, SYGVKD. This CDR3 spans 15 amino acids.

This clone was recorded a few times. This rearrangement joins TRBV7-2 to TRBJ2-7; TRBD1 is a possible D gene (6 bases). V shed 3 bases and J shed 4 bases, with 7 bases lying between them. Germline V gene data show CDR1 as SGHTA and CDR2 as FQGNSA. The CDR3 is 12 amino acids. The CDR3 loop is CASSLTGYEQYF. The DNA of the CDR3 is TGTGCCAGCAGCTTGACAGGTTACGAGCAGTACTTC.

The V gene is TRBV5-4, the J gene TRBJ1-1; D is unclear. Germline CDR1 SGHNT, CDR2 YYREEE (reference sequence). Between the trimmed V and J ends, which lost 0 bases and 4 bases, there was a span of 7 bases. There are 13 residues in the CDR3. The CDR3 nucleotides read TGTGCCAGCAGCTTGGCCGGGCCCACTGAAGCTTTCTTT. This sequence encodes CASSLAGPTEAFF.

The rearrangement uses TRBV21-1 and TRBJ2-6; the table's D call TRBD1 went unverified against the DNA. TRBV21-1 is a recognized pseudogene. The CDR3 loop spans 21 amino acids. The CDR3 reads CASSISSRGFPNFTGANVLTF. The CDR3 coding sequence is TGTGCCAGCAGCATTAGTTCCAGGGGATTTCCTAACTTTACTGGGGCCAACGTCCTGACTTTC.

The rearrangement uses TRBV11-2 and TRBJ2-7; 9 nucleotides match TRBD1. The CDR3 spans 17 residues. Germline CDR1 is SGHAT and CDR2 is FQNNGV. J was trimmed by 3 bases and V by 0 bases; bases with no gene match: 9. CDR3 sequence (DNA): TGTGCCAGCAGCTTAGATCTACAGGGGGCAGGGGTCTACGAGCAGTACTTC. It translates to CASSLDLQGAGVYEQYF.

This chain joins TRBV11-2 and TRBJ1-1; D possibly corresponds to TRBD1 (5 bases). Trimming cost V 5 bases and J 5 bases, with 18 bases left between them. The germline V gene has CDR1 SGHAT and CDR2 FQNNGV. CDR3 length: 15 amino acids. The CDR3 spells CASSGHPGPSTEAFF. CDR3 sequence (DNA): TGTGCCAGCAGCGGACATCCGGGTCCTTCAACTGAAGCTTTCTTT.

The chain recombines TRBV6-5 with TRBJ1-1; a weak D match, TRBD1 (6 bases). Germline CDR1 is MNHEY and CDR2 is SVGAGI. V lost 10 bases and J lost 0, with 12 bases in between. The CDR3 spans 13 residues. This chain's CDR3 is CAIRDIMNTEAFF. The CDR3, as DNA: TGTGCCATCAGGGACATTATGAACACTGAAGCTTTCTTT.

V gene TRBV4-1 combines with J gene TRBJ2-1, with TRBD2 matching over 9 bases. The CDR3 length is 15 residues. Unmatched junction bases numbered 9, after V lost 4 bases and J lost 8 bases. CDR1 and CDR2 (germline): MGHRA, YSYEKL. CDR3: CASSPGVLAGHEQFF. CDR3 bases: TGCGCCAGCAGCCCAGGCGTCCTAGCGGGGCATGAGCAGTTCTTC.

J is TRBJ2-3 and V is TRBV5-1; a weak D match, TRBD2 (6 bases). Germline loops: CDR1 SGHRS, CDR2 YFSETQ. The CDR3 length is 16 residues. The ends were cut back, 0 bases at V and 6 bases at J, with 17 bases in the middle. The CDR3, as DNA: TGCGCCAGCAGCTTGGGCGGGTCCGGCGCGGGGGATACGCAGTATTTT. Translating it yields CASSLGGSGAGDTQYF.